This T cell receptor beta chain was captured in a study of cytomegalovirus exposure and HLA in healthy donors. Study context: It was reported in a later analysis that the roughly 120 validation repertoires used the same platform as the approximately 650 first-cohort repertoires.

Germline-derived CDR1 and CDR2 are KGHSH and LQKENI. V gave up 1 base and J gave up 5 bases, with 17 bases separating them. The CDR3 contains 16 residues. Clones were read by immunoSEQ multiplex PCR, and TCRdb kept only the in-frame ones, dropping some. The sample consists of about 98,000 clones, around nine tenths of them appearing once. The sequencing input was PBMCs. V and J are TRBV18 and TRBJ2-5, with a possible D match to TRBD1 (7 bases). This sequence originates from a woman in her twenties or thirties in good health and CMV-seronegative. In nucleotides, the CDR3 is TGTGCCAGCTCACCACTCGGAGGGGGCGCAAGGGAGACCCAGTACTTC. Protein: CASSPLGGGARETQYF.